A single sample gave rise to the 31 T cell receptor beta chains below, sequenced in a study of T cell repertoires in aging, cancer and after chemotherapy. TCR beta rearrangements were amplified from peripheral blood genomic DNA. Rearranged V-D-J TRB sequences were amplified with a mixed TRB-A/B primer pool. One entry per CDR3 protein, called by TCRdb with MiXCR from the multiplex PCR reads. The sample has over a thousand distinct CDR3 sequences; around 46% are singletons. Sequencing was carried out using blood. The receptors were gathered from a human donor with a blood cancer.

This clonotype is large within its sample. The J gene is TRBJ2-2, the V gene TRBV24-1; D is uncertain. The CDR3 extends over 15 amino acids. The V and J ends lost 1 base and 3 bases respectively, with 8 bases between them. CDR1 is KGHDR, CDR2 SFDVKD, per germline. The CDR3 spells CATSDLDTDTGELFF. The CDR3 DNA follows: TGTGCCACCAGTGATTTAGACACGGACACCGGGGAGCTGTTTTTT.

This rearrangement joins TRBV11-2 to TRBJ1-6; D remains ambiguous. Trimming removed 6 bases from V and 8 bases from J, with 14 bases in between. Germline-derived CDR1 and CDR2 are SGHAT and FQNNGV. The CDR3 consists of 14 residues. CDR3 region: CASRSEARHSPLHF. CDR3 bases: TGTGCCAGCAGATCCGAAGCCCGTCATTCACCCCTCCACTTT.

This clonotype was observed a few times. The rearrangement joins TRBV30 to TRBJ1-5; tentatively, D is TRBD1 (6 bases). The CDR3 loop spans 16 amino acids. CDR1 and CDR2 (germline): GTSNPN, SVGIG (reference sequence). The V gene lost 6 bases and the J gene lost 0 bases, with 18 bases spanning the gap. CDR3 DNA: TGTGCCTGCTCCGGGGGGGGCAGCCATAGCAATCAGCCCCAGCATTTT. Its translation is CACSGGGSHSNQPQHF.

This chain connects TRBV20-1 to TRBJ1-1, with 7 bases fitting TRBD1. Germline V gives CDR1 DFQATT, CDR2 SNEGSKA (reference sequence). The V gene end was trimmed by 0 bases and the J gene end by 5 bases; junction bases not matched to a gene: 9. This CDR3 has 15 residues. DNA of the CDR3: TGCAGTGCTAGAGACAACTTAAGGGGGCTGACTGAAGCTTTCTTT. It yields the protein CSARDNLRGLTEAFF.

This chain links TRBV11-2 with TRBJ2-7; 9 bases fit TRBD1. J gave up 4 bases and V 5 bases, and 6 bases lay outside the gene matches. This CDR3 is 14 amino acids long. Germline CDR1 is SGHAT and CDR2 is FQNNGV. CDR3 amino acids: CASSRNRGQYEQYF. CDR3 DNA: TGTGCCAGCAGCCGTAACAGGGGGCAGTACGAGCAGTACTTC.

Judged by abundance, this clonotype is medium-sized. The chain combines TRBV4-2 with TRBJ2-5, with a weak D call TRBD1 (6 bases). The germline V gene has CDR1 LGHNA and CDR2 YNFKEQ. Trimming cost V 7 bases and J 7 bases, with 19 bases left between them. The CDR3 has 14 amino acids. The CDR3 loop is CASTPTGDVGTQYF. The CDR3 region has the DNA TGTGCCAGCACCCCGACAGGAGACGTTGGGACCCAGTACTTC.

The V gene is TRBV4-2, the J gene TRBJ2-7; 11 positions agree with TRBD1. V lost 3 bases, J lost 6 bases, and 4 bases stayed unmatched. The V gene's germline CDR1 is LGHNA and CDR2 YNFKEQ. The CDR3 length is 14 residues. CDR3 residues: CASSHGTGGSEQYF. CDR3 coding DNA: TGTGCCAGCAGCCATGGGACAGGGGGTAGCGAGCAGTACTTC.

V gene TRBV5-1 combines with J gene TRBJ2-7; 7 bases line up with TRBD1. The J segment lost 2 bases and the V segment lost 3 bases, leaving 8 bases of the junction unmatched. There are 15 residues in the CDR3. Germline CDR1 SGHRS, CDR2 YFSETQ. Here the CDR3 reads CASSSRKTGTYEQYF. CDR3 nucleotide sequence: TGCGCCAGCAGCTCCAGAAAGACAGGGACCTACGAGCAGTACTTC.

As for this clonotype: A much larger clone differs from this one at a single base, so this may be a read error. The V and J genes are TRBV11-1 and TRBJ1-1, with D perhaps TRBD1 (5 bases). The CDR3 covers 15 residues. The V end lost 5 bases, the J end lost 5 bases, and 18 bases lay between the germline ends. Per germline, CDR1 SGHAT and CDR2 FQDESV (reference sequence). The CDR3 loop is CASSQLDMIDTEAFF. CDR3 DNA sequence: TGTGCCAGCAGCCAACTGGACATGATAGATACTGAAGCTTTCTTT.

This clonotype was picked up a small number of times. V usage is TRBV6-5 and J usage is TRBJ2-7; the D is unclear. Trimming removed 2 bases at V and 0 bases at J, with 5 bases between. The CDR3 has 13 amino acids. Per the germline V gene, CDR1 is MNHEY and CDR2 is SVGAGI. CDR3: CASSYGNSYEQYF. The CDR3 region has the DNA TGTGCCAGCAGTTACGGGAACTCCTACGAGCAGTACTTC.

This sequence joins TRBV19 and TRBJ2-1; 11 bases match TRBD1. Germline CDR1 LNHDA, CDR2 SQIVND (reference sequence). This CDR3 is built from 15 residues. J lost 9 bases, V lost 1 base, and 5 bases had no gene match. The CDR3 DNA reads TGTGCCAGTAGTATAGTCGGGACAGGGGGTAGTGAGCAGTTCTTC. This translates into CASSIVGTGGSEQFF. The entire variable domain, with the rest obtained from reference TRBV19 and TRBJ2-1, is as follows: DGGITQSPKYLFRKEGQNVTLSCEQNLNHDAMYWYRQDPGQGLRLIYYSQIVNDFQKGDIAEGYSVSREKKESFPLTVTSAQKNPTAFYLCASSIVGTGGSEQFFGPGTRLTVL.

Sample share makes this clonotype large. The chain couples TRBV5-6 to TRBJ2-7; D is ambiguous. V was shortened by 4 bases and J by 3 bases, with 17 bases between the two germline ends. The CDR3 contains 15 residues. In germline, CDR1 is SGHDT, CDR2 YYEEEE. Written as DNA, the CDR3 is TGTGCCAGCAGCACGTCGTGGACCACCTACTACGAGCAGTACTTC. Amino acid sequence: CASSTSWTTYYEQYF.

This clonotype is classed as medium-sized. In nucleotides, the CDR3 is TGTGCCAGCGGGTTGGGACCGAGCTCTGGGGCCAACGTCCTGACTTTC. Residues: CASGLGPSSGANVLTF. The V and J genes are TRBV6-4 and TRBJ2-6; D might be TRBD1 or TRBD2, each matching 5 bases. V dropped 8 bases and J dropped 0 bases, with 14 bases sitting between them. The CDR3 is 16 amino acids. The V gene's germline CDR1 is MRHNA and CDR2 SNTAGT.

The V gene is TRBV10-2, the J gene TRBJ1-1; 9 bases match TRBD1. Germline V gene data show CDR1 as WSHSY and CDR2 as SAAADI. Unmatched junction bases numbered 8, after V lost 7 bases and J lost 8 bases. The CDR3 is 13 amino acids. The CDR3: CASTWDRASEAFF. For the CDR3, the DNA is TGCGCCAGCACCTGGGACAGGGCCTCGGAAGCTTTCTTT.

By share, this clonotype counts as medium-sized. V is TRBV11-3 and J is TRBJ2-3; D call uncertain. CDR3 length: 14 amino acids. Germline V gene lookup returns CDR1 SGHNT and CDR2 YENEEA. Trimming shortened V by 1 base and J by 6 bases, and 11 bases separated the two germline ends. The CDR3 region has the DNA TGTGCCAGCAGCTTAGGGATGGGGTCCGATACGCAGTATTTT. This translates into CASSLGMGSDTQYF.

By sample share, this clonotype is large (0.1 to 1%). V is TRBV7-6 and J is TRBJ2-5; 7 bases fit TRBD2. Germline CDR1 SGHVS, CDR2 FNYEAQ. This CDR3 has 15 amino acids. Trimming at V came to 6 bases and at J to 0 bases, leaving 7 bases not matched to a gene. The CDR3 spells CASRPTSENQETQYF. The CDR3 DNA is TGTGCCAGCAGGCCCACTAGCGAAAACCAAGAGACCCAGTACTTC.

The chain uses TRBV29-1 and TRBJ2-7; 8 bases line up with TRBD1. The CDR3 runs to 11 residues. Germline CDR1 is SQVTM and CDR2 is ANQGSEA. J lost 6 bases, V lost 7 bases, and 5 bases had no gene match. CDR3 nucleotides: TGCAGCGCTACAGGGGGTAGCGAGCAGTACTTC. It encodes CSATGGSEQYF.

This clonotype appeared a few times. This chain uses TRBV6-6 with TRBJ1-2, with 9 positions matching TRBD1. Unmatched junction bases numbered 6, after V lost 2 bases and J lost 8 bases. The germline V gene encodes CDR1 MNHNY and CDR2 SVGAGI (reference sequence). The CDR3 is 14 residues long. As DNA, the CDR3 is TGTGCCAGCAGTTACCTGGGACAGGGTAGGGGCTACACCTTC. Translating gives CASSYLGQGRGYTF.

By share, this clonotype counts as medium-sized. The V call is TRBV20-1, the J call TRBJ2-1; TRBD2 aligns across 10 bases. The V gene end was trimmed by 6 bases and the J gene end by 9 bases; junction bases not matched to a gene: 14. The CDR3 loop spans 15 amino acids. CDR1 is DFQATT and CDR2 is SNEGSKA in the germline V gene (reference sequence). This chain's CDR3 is CSAPPASGRASEQFF. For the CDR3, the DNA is TGCAGTGCCCCCCCGGCGAGCGGGAGGGCCTCTGAGCAGTTCTTC.

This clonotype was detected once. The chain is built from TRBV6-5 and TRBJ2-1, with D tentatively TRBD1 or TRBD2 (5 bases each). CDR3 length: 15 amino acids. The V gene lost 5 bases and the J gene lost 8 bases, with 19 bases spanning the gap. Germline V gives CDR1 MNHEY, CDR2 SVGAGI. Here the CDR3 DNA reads TGTGCCAGCAGTGCCCCCGGGACGCCCCGGGATGAGCAGTTCTTC. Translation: CASSAPGTPRDEQFF.

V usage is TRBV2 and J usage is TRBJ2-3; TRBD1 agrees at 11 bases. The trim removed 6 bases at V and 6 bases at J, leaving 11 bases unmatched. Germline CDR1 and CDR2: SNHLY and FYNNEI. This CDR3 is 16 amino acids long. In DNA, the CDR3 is TGTGCCAGCAGAGAGGAGGACAGGGGGCTGTGGGATACGCAGTATTTT. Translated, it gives CASREEDRGLWDTQYF.

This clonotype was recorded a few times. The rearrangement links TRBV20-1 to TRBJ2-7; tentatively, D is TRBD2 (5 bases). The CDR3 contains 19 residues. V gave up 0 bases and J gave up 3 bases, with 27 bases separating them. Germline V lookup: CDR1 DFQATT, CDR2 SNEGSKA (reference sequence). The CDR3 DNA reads TGCAGTGCTAGAGAAGCCCTGCGGAGGTCCGGTCTTTTTGGCTACGAGCAGTACTTC. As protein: CSAREALRRSGLFGYEQYF.

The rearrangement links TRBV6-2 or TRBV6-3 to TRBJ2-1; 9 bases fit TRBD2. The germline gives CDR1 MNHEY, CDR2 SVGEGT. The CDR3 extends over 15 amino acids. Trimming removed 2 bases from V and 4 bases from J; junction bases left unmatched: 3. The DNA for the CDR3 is TGTGCCAGCAGTTACGGTCTAGCGGGGTACAATGAGCAGTTCTTC. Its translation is CASSYGLAGYNEQFF.

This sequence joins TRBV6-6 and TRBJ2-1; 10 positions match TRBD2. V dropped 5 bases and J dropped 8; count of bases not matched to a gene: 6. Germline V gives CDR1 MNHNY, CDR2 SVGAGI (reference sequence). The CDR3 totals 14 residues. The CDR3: CASSLIAGGDEQFF. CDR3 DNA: TGTGCCAGCAGTCTGATAGCGGGAGGTGATGAGCAGTTCTTC.

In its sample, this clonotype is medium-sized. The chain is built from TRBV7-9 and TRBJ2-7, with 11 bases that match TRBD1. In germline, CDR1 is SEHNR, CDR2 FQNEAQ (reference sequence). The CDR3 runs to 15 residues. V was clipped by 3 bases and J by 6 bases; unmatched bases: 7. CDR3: CASSFSGTGGSEQYF. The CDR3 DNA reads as TGTGCCAGCAGCTTTTCCGGGACAGGGGGTAGCGAGCAGTACTTC. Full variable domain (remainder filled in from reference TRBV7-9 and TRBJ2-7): DTGVSQNPRHKITKRGQNVTFRCDPISEHNRLYWYRQTLGQGPEFLTYFQNEAQLEKSRLLSDRFSAERPKGSFSTLEIQRTEQGDSAMYLCASSFSGTGGSEQYFGPGTRLTVT.

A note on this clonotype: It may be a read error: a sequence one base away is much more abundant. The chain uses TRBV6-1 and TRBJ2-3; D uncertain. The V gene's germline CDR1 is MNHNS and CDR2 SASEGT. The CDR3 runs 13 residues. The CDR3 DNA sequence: TGCGCCAGCAGTGAGTCATCGTACCCTAAGCAGTATTTT. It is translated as CASSESSYPKQYF.

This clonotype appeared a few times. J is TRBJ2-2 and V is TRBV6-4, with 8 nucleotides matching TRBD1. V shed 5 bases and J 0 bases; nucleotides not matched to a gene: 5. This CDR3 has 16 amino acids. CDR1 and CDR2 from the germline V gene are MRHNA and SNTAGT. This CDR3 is CASSSPGQANTGELFF. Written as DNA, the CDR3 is TGTGCCAGCAGTTCCCCGGGACAGGCGAACACCGGGGAGCTGTTTTTT.

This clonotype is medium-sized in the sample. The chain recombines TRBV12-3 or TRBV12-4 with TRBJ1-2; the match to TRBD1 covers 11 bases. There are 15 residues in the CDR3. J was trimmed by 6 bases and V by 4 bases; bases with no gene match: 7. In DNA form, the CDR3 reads TGTGCCAGCAGTTACTTGGACAGGGGGCGAGATGGCTACACCTTC. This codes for CASSYLDRGRDGYTF.

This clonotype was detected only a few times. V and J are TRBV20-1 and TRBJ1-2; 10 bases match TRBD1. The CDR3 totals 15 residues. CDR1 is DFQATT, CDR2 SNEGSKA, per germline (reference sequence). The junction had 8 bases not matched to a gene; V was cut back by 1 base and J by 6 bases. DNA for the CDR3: TGCAGTGCTAGAGTGGGGGACAGGGGCCGCCATGGCTACACCTTC. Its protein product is CSARVGDRGRHGYTF.

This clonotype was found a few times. This CDR3 reads CSLATGVETQYF. The DNA for the CDR3 is TGCAGCTTGGCTACAGGGGTGGAGACCCAGTACTTC. The V call is TRBV29-1, the J call TRBJ2-5, with 7 bases that match TRBD1. Trimming took 8 bases from V and 5 from J; bases not matched to a gene: 8. CDR1 is SQVTM and CDR2 is ANQGSEA in the germline V gene. CDR3 length equals 12 residues.

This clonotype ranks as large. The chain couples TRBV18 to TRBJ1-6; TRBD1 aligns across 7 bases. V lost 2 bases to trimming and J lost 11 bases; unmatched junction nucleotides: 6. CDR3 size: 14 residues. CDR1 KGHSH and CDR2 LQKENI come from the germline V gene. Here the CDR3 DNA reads TGTGCCAGCTCACCAGACAGGGAAAGGACACCCCTCCACTTT. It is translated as CASSPDRERTPLHF.